This passage covers 26 T cell receptor beta chains from one sample sequenced in a study of tumor-infiltrating lymphocytes in localized non-small cell lung cancer (dated by TCRdb to the early 2020s). The library was generated by the immunoSEQ multiplex PCR assay. Imported from immuneACCESS, the table was reduced by TCRdb to in-frame sequences with V and J called. These copies leave out some clones; in studies compared against another copy, an unresolved V gene accounts for under half, and the cause of the remainder is not known. The sample includes about 11,000 clones, with 80% to 90% observed a single time. Together, the top ten hold 6.5% to 8% of the sample. The sample consisted of uninvolved lung tissue not adjacent to the tumor. The receptors originated from a human donor with non-small cell lung cancer.

This chain links TRBV5-6 with TRBJ1-1; D is possibly TRBD1 (5 bases). The CDR3 totals 12 residues. The germline gives CDR1 SGHDT, CDR2 YYEEEE. V was trimmed by 0 bases and J by 11 bases, leaving 11 bases between them. The CDR3 here is CASSLGGLRAFF. In nucleotides, the CDR3 is TGTGCCAGCAGCTTGGGGGGCCTCCGGGCTTTCTTT. Supplemented by reference TRBV5-6 and TRBJ1-1, the full variable domain reads DAGVTQSPTHLIKTRGQQVTLRCSPKSGHDTVSWYQQALGQGPQFIFQYYEEEERQRGNFPDRFSGHQFPNYSSELNVNALLLGDSALYLCASSLGGLRAFFGQGTRLTVV.

V usage is TRBV10-1 and J usage is TRBJ2-2; no firm D call. Looked up from germline, CDR1 is WNHNN and CDR2 is SYGVQD (reference sequence). V lost 1 base and J lost 6, with 6 bases in between. The CDR3 contains 13 residues. The CDR3 sequence is CASSELVAGELFF. In DNA, the CDR3 is TGCGCCAGCAGTGAGTTGGTGGCCGGGGAGCTGTTTTTT.

This clone is a singleton in its sample. This sequence joins TRBV11-3 and TRBJ1-4; tentatively, D is TRBD1 (6 bases). Trimming cost V 5 bases and J 5 bases, with 12 bases left between them. The CDR3 extends over 14 amino acids. Germline CDR1 SGHNT, CDR2 YENEEA. The DNA of the CDR3 is TGTGCCAGCAGCACAGCAGGGGCGAATGAAAAACTGTTTTTT. Its protein is CASSTAGANEKLFF.

V gene TRBV15 combines with J gene TRBJ1-2, with 8 positions matching TRBD1. Germline V lookup: CDR1 LNHNV, CDR2 YYDKDF (reference sequence). V gave up 0 bases and J gave up 4 bases; unmatched junction bases: 7. CDR3 length: 16 amino acids. Written as DNA, the CDR3 is TGTGCCACCAGCAGAGATCGAGGACAGGGTGCCTATGGCTACACCTTC. This codes for CATSRDRGQGAYGYTF.

The chain recombines TRBV29-1 with TRBJ1-2; D is perhaps TRBD1 (6 bases). V gave up 4 bases and J gave up 8 bases, with 14 bases separating them. The CDR3 is made up of 12 amino acids. From germline, CDR1 is SQVTM and CDR2 ANQGSEA. Here the CDR3 reads CSVGRGEGGYTF. The CDR3 DNA follows: TGCAGCGTTGGCAGGGGTGAGGGGGGCTACACCTTC. Combining the CDR3 with reference TRBV29-1 and TRBJ1-2 gives the whole variable domain SAVISQKPSRDICQRGTSLTIQCQVDSQVTMMFWYRQQPGQSLTLIATANQGSEATYESGFVIDKFPISRPNLTFSTLTVSNMSPEDSSIYLCSVGRGEGGYTFGSGTRLTVV.

V gene TRBV18 combines with J gene TRBJ2-5; the D is unclear. Germline V lookup: CDR1 KGHSH, CDR2 LQKENI. V lost 3 bases, J lost 4 bases, and 9 bases lay in between. This CDR3 has 13 residues. DNA for the CDR3: TGTGCCAGCTCACCGGGCCTAGGAGAGACCCAGTACTTC. Protein product: CASSPGLGETQYF.

The V gene is TRBV30, the J gene TRBJ1-6, with D uncertain. CDR1 and CDR2 from the germline V gene are GTSNPN and SVGIG (reference sequence). V was trimmed by 4 bases and J by 1 base, leaving 8 bases between them. The CDR3 length is 14 residues. The DNA for the CDR3 is TGTGCCTGGATGACGGGATCCTATAATTCACCCCTCCACTTT. Protein product: CAWMTGSYNSPLHF.

The CDR3: CASSAGQGVDMNTEAFF. The CDR3 nucleotides read TGTGCCAGCAGCGCGGGACAGGGGGTAGATATGAACACTGAAGCTTTCTTT. The V and J genes are TRBV9 and TRBJ1-1, with 11 bases aligning to TRBD1. The CDR3 loop spans 17 amino acids. V was pared by 3 bases and J by 0 bases, with 7 bases of the junction left unmatched. The germline gives CDR1 SGDLS, CDR2 YYNGEE.

This clone was seen once. The chain carries TRBV7-9 and TRBJ2-7; possible D gene TRBD1, 5 bases. The germline gives CDR1 SEHNR, CDR2 FQNEAQ (reference sequence). Trimming pared 4 bases from V and 0 bases from J, leaving 16 bases between. This CDR3 has 16 residues. The chain's CDR3 is CASSSGLQAISYEQYF. The CDR3 DNA reads TGTGCCAGCAGCTCGGGCCTACAGGCAATCTCCTACGAGCAGTACTTC.

The sample holds one count of this clone. Here the CDR3 DNA reads TGTGCCAGCAGTAAACACAGGGGGCAGGATGGCTACACCTTC. Translated, it gives CASSKHRGQDGYTF. The chain recombines TRBV6-5 with TRBJ1-2; TRBD1 agrees at 9 bases. The V and J ends lost 5 bases and 6 bases, in that order; junction bases with no gene match: 7. Germline loops: CDR1 MNHEY, CDR2 SVGAGI. CDR3 length: 14 amino acids.

V is TRBV9 and J is TRBJ2-3, with 10 nucleotides matching TRBD2. The V and J ends lost 0 bases and 1 base, in that order; junction bases with no gene match: 2. From germline, CDR1 is SGDLS and CDR2 YYNGEE. This CDR3 comprises 16 residues. The CDR3 region is CASSVATSGGTDTQYF. CDR3 DNA sequence: TGTGCCAGCAGCGTAGCTACTAGCGGGGGCACAGATACGCAGTATTTT.

The chain combines TRBV5-5 with TRBJ1-3, with a weak D call TRBD1 (6 bases). Germline CDR1 SGHKS, CDR2 YYEKEE (reference sequence). Trimming stripped 3 bases from V and 4 bases from J, with 14 bases between. The CDR3 sequence is 15 residues long. The CDR3 sequence is CASSSPGAAGNTIYF. The CDR3 bases are TGTGCCAGCAGCTCCCCGGGGGCAGCCGGAAACACCATATATTTT.

This clone was seen just once. The chain employs TRBV18 and TRBJ2-5, with 10 bases that match TRBD2. There are 18 residues in the CDR3. CDR1 and CDR2 from the germline V gene are KGHSH and LQKENI. With V trimmed by 0 bases and J by 5 bases, 12 bases remained unmatched. The CDR3 DNA follows: TGTGCCAGCTCACCACCGGAGGGAGCGGGGGGGCGTTTGGAGACCCAGTACTTC. Residues: CASSPPEGAGGRLETQYF.

This sequence joins TRBV5-1 and TRBJ2-7; the D is unclear. Germline V CDR1 and CDR2: SGHRS, YFSETQ. V was pared by 3 bases and J by 3 bases, with 10 bases between. The CDR3 loop spans 13 amino acids. The CDR3 DNA is TGCGCCAGCAGCTGGGATGACGGCTACGAGCAGTACTTC. Translated: CASSWDDGYEQYF.

The chain has TRBV6-5 and TRBJ2-2; TRBD1 aligns across 8 bases. Germline CDR1 and CDR2: MNHEY and SVGAGI. This CDR3 contains 15 residues. The junction had 4 bases not matched to a gene; V was cut back by 0 bases and J by 7 bases. The CDR3 DNA sequence: TGTGCCAGCAGTTACTCGGACAGGGAATACGGGGAGCTGTTTTTT. As protein: CASSYSDREYGELFF.

This chain uses TRBV7-2 with TRBJ2-5; D gene unclear. The CDR3 is 14 amino acids. V dropped 5 bases and J dropped 7 bases, with 17 bases sitting between them. The germline V gene has CDR1 SGHTA and CDR2 FQGNSA. The CDR3 is CASSPQPSWVTQYF. As DNA, the CDR3 is TGTGCCAGCAGCCCACAACCTTCATGGGTGACCCAGTACTTC.

The CDR3 DNA is TGTGCCAGCAGCTTGAGGGGGATGAACACTGAAGCTTTCTTT. Its protein is CASSLRGMNTEAFF. This chain uses TRBV5-4 with TRBJ1-1, with a possible D match to TRBD1 (6 bases). This CDR3 spans 14 amino acids. The V end was cut by 1 base, the J end by 0 bases, with 7 bases between. CDR1 and CDR2 from the germline V gene are SGHNT and YYREEE (reference sequence).

The gene calls are TRBV19 and TRBJ1-1, with D uncertain. Germline values: CDR1 LNHDA, CDR2 SQIVND (reference sequence). This CDR3 has 13 residues. Between the trimmed V and J ends, which lost 2 bases and 5 bases, there was a span of 9 bases. CDR3 nucleotide sequence: TGTGCCAGTAGTATAAAACGGGGTACTGAAGCTTTCTTT. Translated: CASSIKRGTEAFF.

This chain joins TRBV5-6 and TRBJ2-7; 8 bases line up with TRBD1. This CDR3 has 15 residues. Per germline, CDR1 SGHDT and CDR2 YYEEEE. Trimming removed 3 bases from V and 1 base from J; junction bases left unmatched: 6. The CDR3 sequence: CASSSLGQESYEQYF. CDR3 sequence (DNA): TGTGCCAGCAGCTCCTTGGGACAGGAGTCCTACGAGCAGTACTTC.

The chain carries TRBV6-5 and TRBJ2-7, with 10 bases fitting TRBD1. J lost 5 bases, V lost 5 bases, and 9 bases had no gene match. CDR1 and CDR2 from the germline V gene are MNHEY and SVGAGI. This CDR3 has 15 residues. CDR3 bases: TGTGCCAGCAGTAGACCGGGACAGGGGAAACACGAGCAGTACTTC. Its translation is CASSRPGQGKHEQYF.

By share, this clone ranks as medium-sized. CDR3 protein: CASSLDWAEAFF. Here the CDR3 DNA reads TGTGCCAGCAGCTTAGATTGGGCTGAAGCTTTCTTT. This chain uses TRBV7-8 with TRBJ1-1; no reliable D call. V lost 1 base, J lost 6 bases, and 6 bases lay in between. The germline V gene encodes CDR1 SGHVS and CDR2 FQNEAQ. The CDR3 runs 12 residues.

J is TRBJ2-7 and V is TRBV29-1; weak D call: TRBD2 (5 bases). Germline V lookup: CDR1 SQVTM, CDR2 ANQGSEA. This CDR3 has 14 amino acids. V was pared by 5 bases and J by 1 base, with 15 bases between. Here the CDR3 reads CSVLSPGGSYEQYF. The CDR3 region has the DNA TGCAGCGTTCTAAGCCCCGGCGGGTCCTACGAGCAGTACTTC.

The V gene is TRBV18, the J gene TRBJ2-5; D remains ambiguous. V dropped 3 bases and J dropped 2 bases, with 10 bases sitting between them. The CDR3 is made up of 14 amino acids. Germline V gene lookup returns CDR1 KGHSH and CDR2 LQKENI. In DNA form, the CDR3 reads TGTGCCAGCTCACCCTCACAGCTACAAGAGACCCAGTACTTC. Protein product: CASSPSQLQETQYF.

V gene TRBV18 combines with J gene TRBJ1-1, with 7 bases identical to TRBD1. After removal of 3 bases from V and 1 base from J, the junction contained 11 bases not matched to a gene. The CDR3 consists of 17 residues. Germline CDR1 is KGHSH and CDR2 is LQKENI. The CDR3 protein is CASSPGIKDRTNTEAFF. The CDR3 region has the DNA TGTGCCAGCTCACCCGGGATAAAGGACAGGACGAACACTGAAGCTTTCTTT.

In its sample, this clone was seen once. The rearrangement uses TRBV16 and TRBJ2-1, with D perhaps given as TRBD1 or TRBD2 (5 bases each). Germline V gives CDR1 KGHSY, CDR2 FQNENV. Trimming shortened V by 0 bases and J by 10 bases, and 13 bases separated the two germline ends. The CDR3 consists of 14 residues. The CDR3 reads CASSQSGEGGEQFF. In nucleotides, the CDR3 is TGTGCCAGCAGCCAATCGGGGGAAGGCGGAGAGCAGTTCTTC.

The chain uses TRBV6-5 and TRBJ1-1; D is uncertain. This CDR3 spans 12 amino acids. V lost 6 bases and J lost 7, with 12 bases in between. Germline V gene sequence: CDR1 MNHEY, CDR2 SVGAGI. The CDR3 region is CASSHAGIEAFF. CDR3 in DNA: TGTGCCAGCAGCCACGCGGGGATTGAAGCTTTCTTT.